This TCR beta chain stems from a study of blood T cell repertoires in COVID-19. The CDR3 spans 16 residues. Germline V CDR1 and CDR2: SGHAT, FQNNGV. Between the trimmed V and J ends, which lost 5 bases and 0 bases, there was a span of 16 bases. Original methodology: Cell counts per sample came from amplifying reference gene primers. TCRdb keeps only in-frame clones here, not all; method: immunoSEQ multiplex PCR. The DNA gave D and trimming, while V, J and clone size come from that table. The sample records about 140,000 clones, about three quarters being singletons. This sequence originates from a woman older than 75 with active or convalescent COVID-19. This chain links TRBV11-2 with TRBJ2-5, with a weak D call TRBD1 (5 bases). The sample comprised peripheral blood. The CDR3 protein is CASSVLWGSDQETQYF. The CDR3 region has the DNA TGTGCCAGCAGCGTCCTTTGGGGCAGCGACCAAGAGACCCAGTACTTC. Variable domain in full (rest from reference TRBV11-2 and TRBJ2-5): EAGVAQSPRYKIIEKRQSVAFWCNPISGHATLYWYQQILGQGPKLLIQFQNNGVVDDSQLPKDRFSAERLKGVDSTLKIQPAKLEDSAVYLCASSVLWGSDQETQYFGPGTRLLVL.